The 4 T cell receptor beta chains given below trace back to one sample, sequenced in a study of blood T cell repertoires in COVID-19. Assay used: immunoSEQ multiplex PCR; TCRdb lists only in-frame clones, some missing. Of some 47,000 clones listed, nearly 90% are singletons. The sample comprised peripheral blood. These receptors originate from a man in his sixties with active COVID-19.

This clone was seen once. This chain joins TRBV7-8 and TRBJ2-6, with 7 positions matching TRBD1. Per the germline V gene, CDR1 is SGHVS and CDR2 is FQNEAQ. The V segment lost 3 bases and the J segment 2 bases; nucleotides outside the gene matches: 10. This CDR3 has 18 amino acids. The CDR3 region is CASSLGNRGRAGANVLTF. In DNA form, the CDR3 reads TGTGCCAGCAGCTTGGGTAACAGGGGCAGAGCTGGGGCCAACGTCCTGACTTTC.

This chain joins TRBV9 and TRBJ2-5; tentative D call: TRBD1 (6 bases). Per the germline V gene, CDR1 is SGDLS and CDR2 is YYNGEE. With 5 bases removed from V and 4 bases from J, the gap between germline ends came to 9 bases. This CDR3 spans 12 amino acids. CDR3 in DNA: TGTGCCAGCAGGGGGGCCGGAGAGACCCAGTACTTC. Translation gives CASRGAGETQYF.

This clone was observed a single time. The chain combines TRBV29-1 with TRBJ2-5; D is possibly TRBD2 (7 bases). V gave up 4 bases and J gave up 5 bases, with 17 bases separating them. This CDR3 is built from 14 residues. CDR1 and CDR2 (germline): SQVTM, ANQGSEA. The CDR3 DNA sequence: TGCAGCGTTGTAGGGGTGAGGGGGGGCGAGACCCAGTACTTC. This encodes CSVVGVRGGETQYF.

This chain connects TRBV4-1 to TRBJ2-5, with D perhaps TRBD1 (6 bases). Germline-derived CDR1 and CDR2 are MGHRA and YSYEKL. The CDR3 loop spans 15 amino acids. The V and J ends lost 0 bases and 5 bases respectively, with 13 bases between them. The CDR3 DNA reads TGCGCCAGCAGCCAAGAGCACAGGGTTTACGAGACCCAGTACTTC. It codes for CASSQEHRVYETQYF.